These 11 T cell receptor beta chains came from one sample sequenced in a study of T cell responses to AZD1222 COVID-19 vaccine. Only in-frame clones appear in the TCRdb table, and some are missing; sequencing was by immunoSEQ multiplex PCR. The sample has some 110,000 clones, roughly 86% seen once. This material consisted of peripheral blood, taken 28 days after the second AZD1222 dose. The receptor set was obtained from an adult who received the AZD1222 COVID-19 vaccine.

The genes are TRBV5-6 and TRBJ1-1; D perhaps matches TRBD1 (6 bases). The V gene lost 1 base and the J gene lost 1 base, with 11 bases spanning the gap. Germline CDR1 and CDR2: SGHDT and YYEEEE. This CDR3 contains 15 residues. Here the CDR3 reads CASSLWGAKNTEAFF. CDR3 DNA sequence: TGTGCCAGCAGCTTGTGGGGGGCTAAGAACACTGAAGCTTTCTTT.

The chain combines TRBV30 with TRBJ1-3; no definite D call. Germline V gives CDR1 GTSNPN, CDR2 SVGIG (reference sequence). Trimming stripped 0 bases from V and 0 bases from J, with 9 bases between. The CDR3 consists of 15 residues. The CDR3 DNA sequence: TGTGCCTGGAGTGTTTACGGCAGCTCTGGAAACACCATATATTTT. The encoded protein is CAWSVYGSSGNTIYF.

The J gene is TRBJ1-2, the V gene TRBV5-1, with D possibly TRBD1 on 5 matching bases. V was clipped by 5 bases and J by 0 bases, with 17 bases between them. CDR3 length equals 16 residues. Germline assignment: CDR1 SGHRS and CDR2 YFSETQ. CDR3 region: CASRGTEGEANYGYTF. CDR3 DNA sequence: TGCGCCAGCAGAGGGACCGAGGGAGAGGCTAACTATGGCTACACCTTC.

In its sample, this clone ranks as medium-sized (0.01 to 0.1%). This chain uses TRBV28 with TRBJ1-1; 9 bases match TRBD1. Germline V gives CDR1 MDHEN, CDR2 SYDVKM. The ends lost 6 bases at V and 10 bases at J; junction bases unmatched: 9. The CDR3 extends over 13 amino acids. The CDR3 sequence is CASRPGQGLGAFF. In nucleotides, the CDR3 is TGTGCCAGCAGGCCGGGACAGGGCTTAGGAGCTTTCTTT.

This rearrangement joins TRBV6-5 to TRBJ1-2; D call uncertain. Trimming pared 4 bases from V and 4 bases from J, leaving 16 bases between. The CDR3 consists of 15 residues. CDR1 is MNHEY and CDR2 is SVGAGI in the germline V gene. CDR3 protein: CASSSLLAGSYGYTF. The CDR3 nucleotides read TGTGCCAGCAGTTCCCTTCTGGCAGGTTCCTATGGCTACACCTTC.

The V call is TRBV2, the J call TRBJ1-5; D is uncertain. Per germline, CDR1 SNHLY and CDR2 FYNNEI. This CDR3 is 12 amino acids long. Trimming pared 6 bases from V and 4 bases from J, leaving 7 bases between. CDR3 in DNA: TGTGCCAGCAGGAAGGGAAATCAGCCCCAGCATTTT. It encodes CASRKGNQPQHF.

This chain joins TRBV28 and TRBJ2-1; D gene unclear. V was clipped by 5 bases and J by 9 bases, with 11 bases between them. The CDR3 has 12 residues. Germline CDR1 reads MDHEN; CDR2 reads SYDVKM. The CDR3 reads CASSAQLPEQFF. The CDR3 DNA reads TGTGCCAGCAGTGCCCAATTGCCTGAGCAGTTCTTC.

CDR3 residues: CASSPPRRVAEKLFF. Here the CDR3 DNA reads TGTGCCAGCAGTCCGCCTAGGAGGGTCGCCGAAAAACTGTTTTTT. The chain joins TRBV6-2 or TRBV6-3 to TRBJ1-4; D is ambiguous. CDR3 length equals 15 residues. In germline, CDR1 is MNHEY, CDR2 SVGEGT. V was pared by 5 bases and J by 8 bases, with 18 bases between.

The chain links TRBV10-3 to TRBJ2-7; D may correspond to TRBD1 or TRBD2 (5 bases each). V was shortened by 5 bases and J by 1 base, with 15 bases between the two germline ends. The length of the CDR3 is 15 residues. Germline V gene sequence: CDR1 ENHRY, CDR2 SYGVKD. CDR3: CAISPGTSPSYEQYF. In DNA form, the CDR3 reads TGTGCCATCAGTCCCGGGACGAGCCCTTCCTACGAGCAGTACTTC.

This sequence joins TRBV2 and TRBJ1-5, with 10 bases identical to TRBD1. The ends lost 5 bases at V and 4 bases at J; junction bases unmatched: 2. CDR3 length: 14 amino acids. The germline CDR1 and CDR2 sequences are SNHLY and FYNNEI. The CDR3 region has the DNA TGTGCCAGCAGTTGGGGACAGGGGAATCAGCCCCAGCATTTT. Its protein is CASSWGQGNQPQHF.

V usage is TRBV9 and J usage is TRBJ1-5; D unclear. The CDR3 loop spans 15 amino acids. The germline CDR1 and CDR2 sequences are SGDLS and YYNGEE. V was shortened by 1 base and J by 5 bases, with 13 bases between the two germline ends. This CDR3 is CASSVRREGYQPQHF. CDR3 nucleotide sequence: TGTGCCAGCAGCGTAAGGAGGGAAGGATATCAGCCCCAGCATTTT. Using reference TRBV9 and TRBJ1-5 for the parts outside the CDR3, the full variable domain is DSGVTQTPKHLITATGQRVTLRCSPRSGDLSVYWYQQSLDQGLQFLIQYYNGEERAKGNILERFSAQQFPDLHSELNLSSLELGDSALYFCASSVRREGYQPQHFGDGTRLSIL.